This TCR beta chain was found in a study of regulatory T cells in long-lasting Graves disease (dated by TCRdb to the early 2020s). Some background on the complete study: In the newly diagnosed Graves' disease group, patients had been taking antithyroid drugs for less than 3 months. This study used TCR sequencing and RNA sequencing of peripheral blood to compare persistent Graves' disease patients against newly diagnosed Graves' disease patients. The study took place in China and was registered as a clinical trial. A total of some 33 samples were covered by TCR sequencing, comprising approximately 13 persistent and about 20 newly diagnosed Graves' disease patients.

The intended sense of this specimen's time point label: newly diagnosed GD, antithyroid drugs for less than 3 months. For both TCR sequencing and RNA sequencing, RNA was extracted from PBMCs using TRIzol. Graves' disease was diagnosed according to American Thyroid Association guidelines. The patients came from an endocrinology department in Xi'an, China. Each patient gave roughly 8.4 milliliters of peripheral blood, collected in an EDTA anticoagulant tube. PBMCs were isolated by Ficoll Paque Plus density gradient separation without further T cell sorting. An Agilent 2100 Bioanalyzer and agarose gel were used to check RNA quality, and a NanoDrop 2000 was used to measure RNA concentration. At least ten counts were recorded for this clonotype. It has no known antigen specificity. Base qualities were left out, and no much larger clone turns up one base away. Library creation used multiplex PCR. These reads were obtained on an Illumina HiSeq 4000. CDR3 regions were amplified by Arm-PCR with iRepertoire HTBI primers to construct TCR beta libraries. Gel purification was performed on PCR products prior to sequencing. The study's own analysis went as follows. Gene usage analysis of CDR3 amino acid clonotypes relied on the roughly 67 TRBV and about 15 TRBJ segments identified across samples. COPE and FqMerger were used to merge the filtered high-quality paired reads into contigs. BLAST was used to align contigs to the IMGT TRBV, TRBD and TRBJ reference genes, and CDR3 was defined following IMGT. Any clonotype with a frequency above 0.1% was counted as a highly expanded clone. Repertoire diversity was measured by Shannon entropy, and V-J evenness by the Gini coefficient. A clonotype was considered public if more than one individual shared it. TCRdb reprocessing: public reads trimmed at Q25 with fastp, clones called with MiXCR, in-frame beta chains kept. Entries are consolidated by CDR3 protein sequence, retaining the most common genes and DNA. The V and J calls, along with clone size, are taken from TCRdb and not from the paper's own processing. Recorded for this sample are hundreds of thousands of distinct CDR3 sequences; 13% of them occurred a single time. The ten largest clones take up more than 8.5% of the sample.

Findings and caveats that apply to the study as a whole: Persistent disease showed preferential use of TRBV28, TRBJ1-2 and TRBJ2-5, whereas newly diagnosed disease favored TRBV20-1 and TRBJ2-1. Because the primary lesion, thyroid tissue, could not be accessed, the study looked at peripheral blood alone. Sequencing and analysis were restricted to the TCR beta chain. A larger number of public clonotypes was shared among persistent patients (about 2,700) than among newly diagnosed patients (approximately 930). As a limitation, the authors acknowledged that the small sample size may reduce accuracy. Compared with newly diagnosed patients, patients with persistent Graves' disease had lower TCR Shannon entropy and fewer highly expanded clones, which suggests clonal expansion.

From the cysteine up to the phenylalanine, the CDR3 has a length of 12 residues. Left in the record is the CDR3 DNA by itself, 36 bases read in frame from the first base. The germline V gene (reference sequence) provides CDR1 DFQATT and CDR2 SNEGSKA. Between the V and J ends, shortened by 5 bases and 4 bases respectively, the junction contains 11 bases. This same sample was also part of a study on T cells in Graves' hyperthyroidism and ophthalmopathy. The second study, in turn, reports: A patient counted as having stable Graves' hyperthyroidism if no progression to ophthalmopathy occurred over 18 months of follow-up. The hyperthyroidism patients were between 18 and 65 years old and newly diagnosed, with a disease duration of less than 2 months. The study excluded patients with uncontrolled infections, other autoimmune diseases, pregnancy or lactation. Diagnoses were established on the basis of clinical symptoms, serum thyroxine and TRAb, thyroid ultrasound, and orbital computed tomography. A first-round RT-PCR of the TCR CDR3 used the HTBI primer set with the Qiagen OneStep RT-PCR kit. Most expanded thyroid clonotypes (frequency above 0.001) were also found in blood, which suggests that blood repertoires may mirror thyroid immune responses. In cross-validation, a model built on a 13 V-J signature told ophthalmopathy apart from stable hyperthyroidism with 85% to 90% sensitivity and approximately 84% specificity, and in testing the same model reached 80%/75%. In validation, progression to ophthalmopathy was predicted by the model with roughly 71% sensitivity and roughly 76% specificity, a median of roughly 6 months before onset. To identify distinguishing TCR V-J signatures, a discovery cohort of around 100 patients was used, comprising 43 with Graves' ophthalmopathy and 57 with stable Graves' hyperthyroidism. Prospective prediction of ophthalmopathy was tested in an independent validation cohort of under 20 hyperthyroidism patients and 15 to 17 patients who later progressed to ophthalmopathy. The approximately 90 discovery patients were randomly split 7:3 into training and test sets. In addition, the study compared T-cell repertoires in thyroid tissue and in blood from several Graves' hyperthyroidism patients. Once sampling was done, hyperthyroidism patients were given methimazole at a starting dose of 30 mg daily, whereas ophthalmopathy patients were given high-dose intravenous methylprednisolone. A second multiplex PCR round built the libraries, followed by size selection and purification. The libraries were sequenced on an Illumina HiSeq2000 using paired-end 100 bp reads. SOAPnuke was used to process the raw data, with reads discarded if the reads contained adapters or uncalled bases, had a mean Phred below 15, or lacked an exact constant-primer or identifier match. High-quality paired reads were merged with COPE v1.2.5, and unique nucleotide sequences were defined as clonotypes. MiTCR v1.1 was used to align clonotypes to the IMGT TRBV, TRBD and TRBJ reference segments. Analysis was restricted to V-J combinations with a frequency above 0.0001, which covered 99% to 99.2% of repertoires. A TCS score was defined as the ratio between F50 (clonal expansion) and ExV (chaos), using BLOSUM62-based TCRdist between CDR3 peptides within each V-J. Welch's t-statistics and random forest reduced around 510 V-J features to roughly 13, which were used in a naive Bayes classifier (R e1071). Sample size was not statistically predetermined, and investigators were not blinded to group allocation. The paper describes TCR Vbeta CDR3 sequencing of fewer than 150 peripheral blood samples, made up of 43 ophthalmopathy patients, 70 to 75 hyperthyroidism patients and roughly 17 progressor patients.

The sequence links TRBV20-1 to TRBJ2-5; TRBD1 is possibly the D segment (5 matching bases). Sequencing was performed on peripheral blood mononuclear cells (PBMCs), taken at new diagnosis, from a patient treated with antithyroid drugs. This sequence originates from a man aged 25-45 years with Graves disease. Donor details come from another sample of the same person, matched by shared clones. CDR3 region: CSASDSLETQYF. The DNA is as follows: TGCAGTGCTTCCGACAGCTTAGAGACCCAGTACTTC.